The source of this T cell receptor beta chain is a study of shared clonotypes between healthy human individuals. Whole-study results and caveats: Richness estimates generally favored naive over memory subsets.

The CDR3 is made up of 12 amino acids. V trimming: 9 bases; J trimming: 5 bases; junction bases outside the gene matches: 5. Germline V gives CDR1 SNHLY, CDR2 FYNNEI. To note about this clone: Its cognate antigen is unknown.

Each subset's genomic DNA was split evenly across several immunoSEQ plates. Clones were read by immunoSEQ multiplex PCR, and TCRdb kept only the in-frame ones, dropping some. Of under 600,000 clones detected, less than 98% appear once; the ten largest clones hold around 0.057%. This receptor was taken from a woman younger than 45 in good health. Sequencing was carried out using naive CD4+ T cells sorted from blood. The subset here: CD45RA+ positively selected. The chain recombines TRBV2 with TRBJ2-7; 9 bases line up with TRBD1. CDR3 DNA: TGTGCCAGAGGGACAGGGCCCCACGAGCAGTACTTC. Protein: CARGTGPHEQYF.